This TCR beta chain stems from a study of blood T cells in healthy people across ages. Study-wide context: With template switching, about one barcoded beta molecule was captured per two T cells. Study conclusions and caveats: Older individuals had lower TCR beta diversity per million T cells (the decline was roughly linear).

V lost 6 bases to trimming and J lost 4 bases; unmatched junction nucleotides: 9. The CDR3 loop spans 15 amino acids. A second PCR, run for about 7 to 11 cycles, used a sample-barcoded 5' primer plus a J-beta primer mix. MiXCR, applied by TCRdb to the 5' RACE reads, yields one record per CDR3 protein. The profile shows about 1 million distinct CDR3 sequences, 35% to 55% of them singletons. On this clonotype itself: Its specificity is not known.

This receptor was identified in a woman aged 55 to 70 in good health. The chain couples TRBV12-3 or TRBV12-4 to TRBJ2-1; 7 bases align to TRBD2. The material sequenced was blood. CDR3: CASRRSGDGYNEQFF. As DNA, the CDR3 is TGTGCCAGCAGGAGGAGCGGGGACGGGTACAATGAGCAGTTCTTC.